This TCR beta chain originates from a study of T cell responses to AZD1222 COVID-19 vaccine. Overall study results and limits: Reportedly, nearly half of unique spike TCRs recognized epitopes outside B.1.351/B.1.1.7 mutations.

V shed 6 bases and J shed 1 base, with 6 bases lying between them. This CDR3 spans 12 amino acids. Germline V lookup: CDR1 MDHEN, CDR2 SYDVKM. Libraries were prepared by immunoSEQ multiplex PCR; TCRdb keeps only in-frame clonotypes and omits some of them. The sample has around 130,000 clones; approximately 92% are singletons. Timing groups of about 4 and about 12 weeks for second doses were pooled. Comments on this clone: Its antigen remains unidentified.

The clonotype originates from an adult who received the AZD1222 COVID-19 vaccine. The J gene is TRBJ2-5, the V gene TRBV28, with D perhaps given as TRBD1 or TRBD2 (5 bases each). The sequencing used peripheral blood, collected 28 days after the second AZD1222 dose. CDR3 bases: TGTGCCAGCAGGGGGACCCAAGAGACCCAGTACTTC. Residues: CASRGTQETQYF.